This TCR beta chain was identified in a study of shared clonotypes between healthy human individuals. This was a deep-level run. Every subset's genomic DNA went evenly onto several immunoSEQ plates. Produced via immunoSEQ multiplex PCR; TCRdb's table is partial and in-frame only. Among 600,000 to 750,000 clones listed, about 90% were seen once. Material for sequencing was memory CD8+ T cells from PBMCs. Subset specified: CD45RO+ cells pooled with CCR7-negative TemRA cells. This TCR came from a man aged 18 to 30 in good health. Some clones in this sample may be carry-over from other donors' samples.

The CDR3 DNA reads as TGTGCCAGCAGTTACCTCTCTGGGGCCAACGTCCTGACTTTC. Its translation is CASSYLSGANVLTF. The V and J genes are TRBV6-5 and TRBJ2-6; D gene uncertain. Germline V gene data show CDR1 as MNHEY and CDR2 as SVGAGI. With 2 bases removed from V and 0 bases from J, the gap between germline ends came to 2 bases. The CDR3 runs 14 residues.